These T cell receptor beta chains were read from a single sample in a study of CD8+CD57+ T cells in acquired aplastic anemia. TCRdb redid the calling of the reads with MiXCR, one entry per CDR3 protein. The sample has 65,000 to 85,000 distinct CDR3 sequences, 54% seen once. Sequencing input: sorted CD4+, CD8+, or CD8+CD57+ T cells (not recorded which) from PBMCs. The receptors were gathered from a human donor in good health, serving as a control. Each CDR3 is given with its conserved first and last residue. The D gene is left open where the match is weak. Clone size is stated in some rows and not others, as once, few, many or a class when expanded.

V gene: TRBV5-6
D gene: -
clone size: -
J gene: TRBJ1-2
CDR3 DNA: TGTGCCAGCAGCTTGGCCCGGGGCGCGGCGTATGGCTACACCTTC
CDR3 protein: CASSLARGAAYGYTF

V gene: TRBV19
D gene: TRBD1
clone size: -
J gene: TRBJ2-1
CDR3 DNA: TGTGCCAGTAGGGGACAGGGGGCTATCAATGAGCAGTTCTTC
CDR3 protein: CASRGQGAINEQFF

V gene: TRBV24-1
D gene: -
clone size: -
J gene: TRBJ2-2
CDR3 DNA: TGTGCCACCAGTGTCGCCGGGGAGCTGTTTTTT
CDR3 protein: CATSVAGELFF

V gene: TRBV15
D gene: -
clone size: few
J gene: TRBJ2-7
CDR3 DNA: TGTGCCACCAGCAGAGATAGGGGTCAGGGGTACGAGCAGTACTTC
CDR3 protein: CATSRDRGQGYEQYF

V gene: TRBV9
D gene: -
clone size: few
J gene: TRBJ2-7
CDR3 DNA: TGTGCCAGCAGCGTTACTAGTGTCTCCTACGAGCAGTACTTC
CDR3 protein: CASSVTSVSYEQYF

V gene: TRBV7-9
D gene: -
clone size: many
J gene: TRBJ2-1
CDR3 DNA: TGTGCCAGCAGCTCCTCCGAACCGAGCTCCTACAATGAGCAGTTCTTC
CDR3 protein: CASSSSEPSSYNEQFF

V gene: TRBV6-4
D gene: -
clone size: many
J gene: TRBJ2-2
CDR3 DNA: TGTGCCAGCAGTAACCAGGACACCGGGGAGCTGTTTTTT
CDR3 protein: CASSNQDTGELFF

V gene: TRBV9
D gene: TRBD2
clone size: -
J gene: TRBJ2-7
CDR3 DNA: TGTGCCAGCAGCATCGACTTAGCGGGGATAGGGGAGCAGTACTTC
CDR3 protein: CASSIDLAGIGEQYF

V gene: TRBV2
D gene: -
clone size: -
J gene: TRBJ2-7
CDR3 DNA: TGTGCCAGCAGTTCGACAGGCTCCTACGAGCAGTACTTC
CDR3 protein: CASSSTGSYEQYF

V gene: TRBV19
D gene: -
clone size: -
J gene: TRBJ1-4
CDR3 DNA: TGTGCCAGTAGGACAGACACAGCAACTAATGAAAAACTGTTTTTT
CDR3 protein: CASRTDTATNEKLFF

V gene: TRBV25-1
D gene: TRBD2
clone size: once
J gene: TRBJ2-1
CDR3 DNA: TGTGCCAGCAGTGGGGAGGGGCGCGGATCCTACAATGAGCAGTTCTTC
CDR3 protein: CASSGEGRGSYNEQFF

V gene: TRBV10-3
D gene: TRBD1
clone size: -
J gene: TRBJ2-7
CDR3 DNA: TGTGCCAGCAGTATACGACAGGGGGGAAACGAGCAGTACTTC
CDR3 protein: CASSIRQGGNEQYF

V gene: TRBV6-1
D gene: -
clone size: many
J gene: TRBJ2-6
CDR3 DNA: TGTGCCAGCAGTGTAGACTCTGGGGCCAACGTCCTGACTTTC
CDR3 protein: CASSVDSGANVLTF

V gene: TRBV7-9
D gene: -
clone size: -
J gene: TRBJ2-5
CDR3 DNA: TGTGCCAGCAGCTTATCTCGGGGGGCGCAGGAGACCCAGTACTTC
CDR3 protein: CASSLSRGAQETQYF

V gene: TRBV4-3
D gene: -
clone size: -
J gene: TRBJ1-3
CDR3 DNA: TGCGCCAGCAGCCAAGATTCGTCAGGGCCTGGAAACACCATATATTTT
CDR3 protein: CASSQDSSGPGNTIYF

V gene: TRBV12-3/TRBV12-4
D gene: TRBD1
clone size: many
J gene: TRBJ1-2
CDR3 DNA: TGTGCCAGCAGTTTCTCGGGACAGGACCTCTATGGCTACACCTTC
CDR3 protein: CASSFSGQDLYGYTF

V gene: TRBV10-3
D gene: TRBD2
clone size: -
J gene: TRBJ2-3
CDR3 DNA: TGTGCCATTTCCTGGACTAGCGGGAGGGCCGCAGATACGCAGTATTTT
CDR3 protein: CAISWTSGRAADTQYF

V gene: TRBV2
D gene: TRBD1
clone size: -
J gene: TRBJ1-2
CDR3 DNA: TGTGCCAGCAGTCGGGACAGGGACCCTGGCTATGGCTACACCTTC
CDR3 protein: CASSRDRDPGYGYTF

V gene: TRBV20-1
D gene: TRBD2
clone size: many
J gene: TRBJ2-1
CDR3 DNA: TGCAGTGCTTTAGGACTAGCGGGGACGTACTACAATGAGCAGTTCTTC
CDR3 protein: CSALGLAGTYYNEQFF

V gene: TRBV4-1
D gene: TRBD2
clone size: -
J gene: TRBJ2-1
CDR3 DNA: TGCGCCAGCAGCCACGGAATAGCGGGGGGAGGGAATGAGCAGTTCTTC
CDR3 protein: CASSHGIAGGGNEQFF

V gene: TRBV25-1
D gene: TRBD1
clone size: -
J gene: TRBJ2-3
CDR3 DNA: TGTGCCAGCGCCAAGCGAGGGGGCGGGACAGATACGCAGTATTTT
CDR3 protein: CASAKRGGGTDTQYF

V gene: TRBV5-1
D gene: -
clone size: -
J gene: TRBJ2-3
CDR3 DNA: TGCGCCAGCAGCTACGGACCAGCAGATACGCAGTATTTT
CDR3 protein: CASSYGPADTQYF

V gene: TRBV9
D gene: TRBD1
clone size: many
J gene: TRBJ2-5
CDR3 DNA: TGTGCCAGCAGCCCGCCGGACAGGGGTGATGGGGAGACCCAGTACTTC
CDR3 protein: CASSPPDRGDGETQYF

V gene: TRBV10-2
D gene: -
clone size: -
J gene: TRBJ2-5
CDR3 DNA: TGCGCCAGCAATAAGGCGGGGAAATTGGATAGGGGGGAGACCCAGTACTTC
CDR3 protein: CASNKAGKLDRGETQYF

V gene: TRBV11-1
D gene: TRBD1
clone size: -
J gene: TRBJ2-3
CDR3 DNA: TGTGCCAGCAGCCCCGCAGGGACAGGGGGCGGGGGAGATACGCAGTATTTT
CDR3 protein: CASSPAGTGGGGDTQYF

V gene: TRBV5-6
D gene: -
clone size: many
J gene: TRBJ2-6
CDR3 DNA: TGTGCCAGCAGCTTGGGGTTGGGGGCCAACGTCCTGACTTTC
CDR3 protein: CASSLGLGANVLTF

V gene: TRBV7-9
D gene: -
clone size: -
J gene: TRBJ1-1
CDR3 DNA: TGTGCCAGCAGCCCCTGGTCGGGCACTGAAGCTTTCTTT
CDR3 protein: CASSPWSGTEAFF

V gene: TRBV30
D gene: -
clone size: many
J gene: TRBJ2-1
CDR3 DNA: TGTGCCTTCTCCGGGGGGCCGAGTCATCTGTTCTTC
CDR3 protein: CAFSGGPSHLFF

V gene: TRBV5-6
D gene: -
clone size: -
J gene: TRBJ1-4
CDR3 DNA: TGTGCCAGCACCCGGTGGGGGTTCGGCGAAAAACTGTTTTTT
CDR3 protein: CASTRWGFGEKLFF

V gene: TRBV20-1
D gene: -
clone size: -
J gene: TRBJ2-5
CDR3 DNA: TGCAGTGCCCCCCGGCGAGGGTTGAGAGAGACCCAGTACTTC
CDR3 protein: CSAPRRGLRETQYF

V gene: TRBV11-2
D gene: -
clone size: -
J gene: TRBJ1-6
CDR3 DNA: TGTGCCAGCAGCTTAGGTGGTGCCACCTTCTATTCACCCCTCCACTTT
CDR3 protein: CASSLGGATFYSPLHF

V gene: TRBV13
D gene: -
clone size: many
J gene: TRBJ1-1
CDR3 DNA: TGTGCCAGCAGCTTAGTTGTTCCTGAAGCTTTCTTT
CDR3 protein: CASSLVVPEAFF

V gene: TRBV29-1
D gene: TRBD2
clone size: -
J gene: TRBJ2-5
CDR3 DNA: TGCAGCGTTAACCCGAGCGGGGGTGGGGAGACCCAGTACTTC
CDR3 protein: CSVNPSGGGETQYF

V gene: TRBV19
D gene: -
clone size: -
J gene: TRBJ2-3
CDR3 DNA: TGTGCCAGTAGTGCTACAGGGAGCACAGATACGCAGTATTTT
CDR3 protein: CASSATGSTDTQYF

V gene: TRBV7-3
D gene: -
clone size: -
J gene: TRBJ1-1
CDR3 DNA: TGTGCCAGCAGCTTACAACCAGGGGACACTGAAGCTTTCTTT
CDR3 protein: CASSLQPGDTEAFF

V gene: TRBV5-1
D gene: -
clone size: many
J gene: TRBJ2-2
CDR3 DNA: TGCGCCAGCAGCTTGCAACAGGAGTACACCGGGGAGCTGTTTTTT
CDR3 protein: CASSLQQEYTGELFF

V gene: TRBV20-1
D gene: TRBD1
clone size: -
J gene: TRBJ2-2
CDR3 DNA: TGCAGTGCAGACAGGGAGTCGACCGGGGAGCTGTTTTTT
CDR3 protein: CSADRESTGELFF

V gene: TRBV19
D gene: TRBD1
clone size: medium-sized
J gene: TRBJ1-6
CDR3 DNA: TGTGCCAGTAGTATGGGACAGGGGCAATCACCCCTCCACTTT
CDR3 protein: CASSMGQGQSPLHF

V gene: TRBV29-1
D gene: TRBD2
clone size: -
J gene: TRBJ2-1
CDR3 DNA: TGCAGCGTTGAAGATTGGCGGGGGTACAATGAGCAGTTCTTC
CDR3 protein: CSVEDWRGYNEQFF

V gene: TRBV20-1
D gene: TRBD1
clone size: -
J gene: TRBJ2-7
CDR3 DNA: TGCAGTGCTAGGGCGCCAGGGGGCTACGAGCAGTACTTC
CDR3 protein: CSARAPGGYEQYF

V gene: TRBV28
D gene: -
clone size: few
J gene: TRBJ1-5
CDR3 DNA: TGTGCCAGCAGTTTGGGGGGCGTCGGCAATCAGCCCCAGCATTTT
CDR3 protein: CASSLGGVGNQPQHF

V gene: TRBV7-2
D gene: TRBD2
clone size: few
J gene: TRBJ2-5
CDR3 DNA: TGTGCCAGCAGCTTTAGCGGGGGGGCCGGGACCCAGTACTTC
CDR3 protein: CASSFSGGAGTQYF

V gene: TRBV5-4
D gene: TRBD1
clone size: many
J gene: TRBJ2-5
CDR3 DNA: TGTGCCAGCAGCGGACAGGGGGTTTTGGAGACCCAGTACTTC
CDR3 protein: CASSGQGVLETQYF

V gene: TRBV7-2
D gene: -
clone size: -
J gene: TRBJ2-3
CDR3 DNA: TGTGCCAGCAGCTCGCACTTAGCAGATACGCAGTATTTT
CDR3 protein: CASSSHLADTQYF

V gene: TRBV18
D gene: TRBD2
clone size: many
J gene: TRBJ2-5
CDR3 DNA: TGTGCCAGCTCACCACTAGCGGGGGGACAAGAGACCCAGTACTTC
CDR3 protein: CASSPLAGGQETQYF

V gene: TRBV20-1
D gene: -
clone size: medium-sized
J gene: TRBJ1-2
CDR3 DNA: TGCAGTGCTAGAGACCCTGTTGAGTACTATGGCTACACCTTC
CDR3 protein: CSARDPVEYYGYTF

V gene: TRBV12-3/TRBV12-4
D gene: -
clone size: once
J gene: TRBJ1-6
CDR3 DNA: TGTGCCAGCATGGGATCGCGCTATAATTCACCCCTCCACTTT
CDR3 protein: CASMGSRYNSPLHF

V gene: TRBV7-9
D gene: -
clone size: -
J gene: TRBJ2-5
CDR3 DNA: TGTGCCAGCAGCTTTAGGGGGTGGGAGACCCAGTACTTC
CDR3 protein: CASSFRGWETQYF

V gene: TRBV20-1
D gene: -
clone size: few
J gene: TRBJ2-7
CDR3 DNA: TGCAGTGCTAGAGGGGACTACGAGCAGTACTTC
CDR3 protein: CSARGDYEQYF

V gene: TRBV7-9
D gene: -
clone size: -
J gene: TRBJ2-7
CDR3 DNA: TGTGCCAGCAGCTTAGCTACGGGGGCCTACGAGCAGTACTTC
CDR3 protein: CASSLATGAYEQYF